The present entry profiles one T cell receptor beta chain with its context. The antigen is undetermined. This specimen comes from a study of T-cell memory formation after mild COVID-19. One entry per CDR3 protein results from TCRdb running MiXCR on the 5' RACE reads. This sample has around 400,000 distinct CDR3 sequences, with 20% to 25% found just once. Study-wide results and limits: Confirmation was lacking for SARS-CoV-2 specificity of second-wave clones that peaked on day 37. The CD4+ clones that contracted clustered mainly within CM and EM, and the CD8+ clones concentrated in EMRA.

Material for sequencing was PBMCs or a T cell subset sorted from them (not recorded which). The source is an adult woman who had mild COVID-19 (a few samples of this study predate the infection). Cell type and time point are not known.

The CDR3 nucleotides read TGTGCCAGCAGCGATACAGGGGGCGCAAACACTGAAGCTTTCTTT. It codes for CASSDTGGANTEAFF. The chain has TRBV9 and TRBJ1-1, with 9 bases aligning to TRBD1. The CDR3 is 15 amino acids. V was clipped by 3 bases and J by 2 bases; unmatched bases: 5. The germline CDR1 and CDR2 sequences are SGDLS and YYNGEE.